This T cell receptor (beta chain) was obtained from a study of T cell repertoires and HLA-DP antigens. Whole-study context: Transduced HeLa cells presented HLA-DP to CD4+ T cells. Pre-culture CD4+ samples used roughly 1,200 ng DNA versus 200 to 250 ng for CD137+CD4+ sorts.

With respect to this clone: Antigen: not known.

The assay was immunoSEQ multiplex PCR, and TCRdb's table has in-frame clones only and misses some. This sample yields roughly 120,000 clones, of which 85% to 95% are seen a single time; less than 0.35% belongs to the top ten. Germline CDR1 MGHDK, CDR2 SYGVNS. Unmatched junction bases numbered 5, after V lost 2 bases and J lost 8 bases. This CDR3 has 14 amino acids. Negative selection yielded untouched CD4+ T cells of average about 98% purity. Material: CD4+ T cells from PBMCs. The chain employs TRBV25-1 and TRBJ2-1, with TRBD2 matching 8 bases. The clonotype was recovered from a woman younger than 30 in good health and CMV-seronegative. DNA for the CDR3: TGTGCCAGCAGTGAAGAAACTAGCGGTTATGAGCAGTTCTTC. Its protein is CASSEETSGYEQFF.